The rows below give T cell receptor beta chains drawn from one sample of a study of OX40 agonist ivuxolimab in advanced cancers. Method: immunoSEQ multiplex PCR; TCRdb's copy keeps in-frame clones and lacks some. The table records 76,000 or so clones, 70% to 90% of them present only once. The sample was CD4+ or CD8+ T cells sorted from blood, taken in a trial of the OX40 agonist ivuxolimab. These receptors came from an adult with an advanced solid tumor such as melanoma, head and neck, liver or kidney cancer. The CDR3 runs from the conserved cysteine through the conserved F or W. Fields, in order: V gene, D gene, clone size, J gene, CDR3 DNA, CDR3 protein. The D gene is left open where the match is weak. For some rows the clone size is stated as once, few or many, or as a class when expanded; others skip it.

v_gene: TRBV5-6
d_gene: -
abundance: -
j_gene: TRBJ1-1
CDR3nt: TGTGCCAGCAGCTCACAGGGCAGGGGAGCTGAAGCTTTCTTT
CDR3aa: CASSSQGRGAEAFF

v_gene: TRBV19
d_gene: -
abundance: -
j_gene: TRBJ2-3
CDR3nt: TGTGCCAGTAGAGGTGGAGGCACAGATACGCAGTATTTT
CDR3aa: CASRGGGTDTQYF

v_gene: TRBV5-4
d_gene: -
abundance: once
j_gene: TRBJ2-5
CDR3nt: TGTGCCAGCAGCGGCAAGCAAGAGACCCAGTACTTC
CDR3aa: CASSGKQETQYF

v_gene: TRBV18
d_gene: -
abundance: -
j_gene: TRBJ2-2
CDR3nt: TGTGCCAGCTCACCCTCCGCGAACACCGGGGAGCTGTTTTTT
CDR3aa: CASSPSANTGELFF

v_gene: TRBV27
d_gene: -
abundance: -
j_gene: TRBJ2-3
CDR3nt: TGTGCCAGCACCCCGGGGGGCACAGATACGCAGTATTTT
CDR3aa: CASTPGGTDTQYF

v_gene: TRBV7-9
d_gene: -
abundance: -
j_gene: TRBJ1-6
CDR3nt: TGTGCCAGCAGCTCCCTTGATTCACCCCTCCACTTT
CDR3aa: CASSSLDSPLHF

v_gene: TRBV30
d_gene: TRBD1
abundance: -
j_gene: TRBJ2-2
CDR3nt: TGTGCCTGGAGTGTAGGACAGGGTGGGGCCGGGGAGCTGTTTTTT
CDR3aa: CAWSVGQGGAGELFF

v_gene: TRBV7-2
d_gene: -
abundance: -
j_gene: TRBJ2-3
CDR3nt: TGTGCCAGCAGCTTTGGATATGAAGATACGCAGTATTTT
CDR3aa: CASSFGYEDTQYF

v_gene: TRBV2
d_gene: -
abundance: -
j_gene: TRBJ2-7
CDR3nt: TGTGCCAGCAGTGAATGGCGGGGCCCCTACGAGCAGTACTTC
CDR3aa: CASSEWRGPYEQYF

v_gene: TRBV5-1
d_gene: -
abundance: -
j_gene: TRBJ2-1
CDR3nt: TGCGCCAGCAGCTTGGTGGGAAGCTCCTACAATGAGCAGTTCTTC
CDR3aa: CASSLVGSSYNEQFF

v_gene: TRBV18
d_gene: -
abundance: -
j_gene: TRBJ1-3
CDR3nt: TGTGCCAGCTCATCGGGGGCGGGAAACACCATATATTTT
CDR3aa: CASSSGAGNTIYF

v_gene: TRBV11-1
d_gene: -
abundance: -
j_gene: TRBJ1-3
CDR3nt: TGTGCCAGCAGCCGGAACAGCTTCGAGAGCTCTGGAAACACCATATATTTT
CDR3aa: CASSRNSFESSGNTIYF

v_gene: TRBV7-2
d_gene: -
abundance: -
j_gene: TRBJ2-2
CDR3nt: TGTGCCAGCAGCTTAGTTGCGGGAATGAACACCGGGGAGCTGTTTTTT
CDR3aa: CASSLVAGMNTGELFF

v_gene: TRBV7-6
d_gene: -
abundance: -
j_gene: TRBJ2-7
CDR3nt: TGTGCCAGCAGCTCCCTGCCAGGCTCCTACGAGCAGTACTTC
CDR3aa: CASSSLPGSYEQYF

v_gene: TRBV7-9
d_gene: -
abundance: -
j_gene: TRBJ2-1
CDR3nt: TGTGCCAGCGTAAGGGGGTCGAACTACAATGAGCAGTTCTTC
CDR3aa: CASVRGSNYNEQFF

v_gene: TRBV2
d_gene: -
abundance: -
j_gene: TRBJ1-1
CDR3nt: TGTGCCAGCAGTGAACTCCGATGGGGGGCGCCCACTGAAGCTTTCTTT
CDR3aa: CASSELRWGAPTEAFF

v_gene: TRBV21-1
d_gene: -
abundance: -
j_gene: TRBJ2-2
CDR3nt: TGTGCCAGCAGCAAATTAGGCCAGGGAAACACCGGGGAGCTGTTTTTT
CDR3aa: CASSKLGQGNTGELFF

v_gene: TRBV7-9
d_gene: TRBD2
abundance: -
j_gene: TRBJ2-1
CDR3nt: TGTGCCAGCAGCCCCCACCGCGGGGGGGCGAGGAATGAGCAGTTCTTC
CDR3aa: CASSPHRGGARNEQFF

v_gene: TRBV7-2
d_gene: -
abundance: -
j_gene: TRBJ2-7
CDR3nt: TGTGCCAGCAGCTTAAGAGACAACGACGCCTACGAGCAGTACTTC
CDR3aa: CASSLRDNDAYEQYF

v_gene: TRBV9
d_gene: -
abundance: -
j_gene: TRBJ2-1
CDR3nt: TGTGCCAGCAGCGTAGTGCAGGGGGAGGGTGAGCAGTTCTTC
CDR3aa: CASSVVQGEGEQFF

v_gene: TRBV7-2
d_gene: TRBD2
abundance: -
j_gene: TRBJ2-1
CDR3nt: TGTGCCAGCAGCTTCTCCGGGACTAGCGGGGGTCCCAATGAGCAGTTCTTC
CDR3aa: CASSFSGTSGGPNEQFF

v_gene: TRBV19
d_gene: -
abundance: -
j_gene: TRBJ1-2
CDR3nt: TGTGCCAGTAGTATGGCCGGGGAGAGGGACGGAGTCGGCTACACCTTC
CDR3aa: CASSMAGERDGVGYTF

v_gene: TRBV7-9
d_gene: -
abundance: -
j_gene: TRBJ2-1
CDR3nt: TGTGCCAGCAGCCGTGGGTACAATGAGCAGTTCTTC
CDR3aa: CASSRGYNEQFF

v_gene: TRBV6-5
d_gene: -
abundance: once
j_gene: TRBJ1-3
CDR3nt: TGTGCCAGCAGTTACGACGGCCGCTCTGGAAACACCATATATTTT
CDR3aa: CASSYDGRSGNTIYF

v_gene: TRBV4-2
d_gene: TRBD1
abundance: -
j_gene: TRBJ2-2
CDR3nt: TGTGCCAGCAGCCAAGGACAGGGGGCGCGGCCCGGGGAGCTGTTTTTT
CDR3aa: CASSQGQGARPGELFF

v_gene: TRBV7-2
d_gene: -
abundance: -
j_gene: TRBJ1-2
CDR3nt: TGTGCCAGCAGCTTCGACCGGGACTATGGCTACACCTTC
CDR3aa: CASSFDRDYGYTF

v_gene: TRBV13
d_gene: TRBD1
abundance: few
j_gene: TRBJ1-2
CDR3nt: TGTGCCAGCAGCTTGACGATACAGGGGGACTATGGCTACACCTTC
CDR3aa: CASSLTIQGDYGYTF

v_gene: TRBV19
d_gene: TRBD2
abundance: -
j_gene: TRBJ2-5
CDR3nt: TGTGCCAGTAGCGGTGGGGGGACTACCCAAGAGACCCAGTACTTC
CDR3aa: CASSGGGTTQETQYF

v_gene: TRBV6-5
d_gene: -
abundance: -
j_gene: TRBJ1-3
CDR3nt: TGTGCCAGCAGTTCCCCGGTCCGGGGGCGAAAAGACACCATATATTTT
CDR3aa: CASSSPVRGRKDTIYF

v_gene: TRBV7-2
d_gene: -
abundance: -
j_gene: TRBJ2-7
CDR3nt: TGTGCCAGCAGCGTCCCTCGCGGGGGCCCCTCCTACGAGCAGTACTTC
CDR3aa: CASSVPRGGPSYEQYF

v_gene: TRBV7-2
d_gene: -
abundance: -
j_gene: TRBJ2-5
CDR3nt: TGTGCCAGCAGCTTAGTAGGTGCCCGAGGGGAGACCCAGTACTTC
CDR3aa: CASSLVGARGETQYF

v_gene: TRBV5-4
d_gene: TRBD1
abundance: -
j_gene: TRBJ1-2
CDR3nt: TGTGCCAGCAGCGGGACAGGGTTTGCCGGGGGGGGTGGCTACACCTTC
CDR3aa: CASSGTGFAGGGGYTF

v_gene: TRBV7-2
d_gene: -
abundance: -
j_gene: TRBJ1-3
CDR3nt: TGTGCCAGCAGCTTAATGGGCAGTAACTCTGGAAACACCATATATTTT
CDR3aa: CASSLMGSNSGNTIYF

v_gene: TRBV11-2
d_gene: TRBD1
abundance: -
j_gene: TRBJ1-1
CDR3nt: TGTGCCAGCAGCCCAGGGACAGGTCAATTGAACACTGAAGCTTTCTTT
CDR3aa: CASSPGTGQLNTEAFF

v_gene: TRBV7-2
d_gene: TRBD1
abundance: -
j_gene: TRBJ1-1
CDR3nt: TGTGCCAGCAGCTTGGACAGGGTAGGCACTGAAGCTTTCTTT
CDR3aa: CASSLDRVGTEAFF

v_gene: TRBV2
d_gene: TRBD1
abundance: once
j_gene: TRBJ2-7
CDR3nt: TGTGCCAGCAGACCGGACAGGGGTCATTACTACGAGCAGTACTTC
CDR3aa: CASRPDRGHYYEQYF

v_gene: TRBV11-2
d_gene: -
abundance: -
j_gene: TRBJ2-3
CDR3nt: TGTGCCAGCAGCTTCATGGGGGCAGATACGCAGTATTTT
CDR3aa: CASSFMGADTQYF

v_gene: TRBV27
d_gene: TRBD1
abundance: -
j_gene: TRBJ1-5
CDR3nt: TGTGCCAGCAGTTTATCCCGCCCGGGACAGGGGGCATACGGCAATCAGCCCCAGCATTTT
CDR3aa: CASSLSRPGQGAYGNQPQHF

v_gene: TRBV6-1
d_gene: -
abundance: -
j_gene: TRBJ1-4
CDR3nt: TGTGCCAGCAGTGTCTTTAGGGCCACAACTAATGAAAAACTGTTTTTT
CDR3aa: CASSVFRATTNEKLFF

v_gene: TRBV19
d_gene: -
abundance: -
j_gene: TRBJ1-2
CDR3nt: TGTGCCAGTAGTATAGTGGCTAGCGGCTACACCTTC
CDR3aa: CASSIVASGYTF

v_gene: TRBV30
d_gene: -
abundance: -
j_gene: TRBJ1-5
CDR3nt: TGTGCCTGGGCCGGGACACCTGCGCGGAATCAGCCCCAGCATTTT
CDR3aa: CAWAGTPARNQPQHF

v_gene: TRBV14
d_gene: -
abundance: once
j_gene: TRBJ2-5
CDR3nt: TGTGCCAGCAGCCAAGGGAACAATGGAGAGACCCAGTACTTC
CDR3aa: CASSQGNNGETQYF

v_gene: TRBV7-9
d_gene: TRBD2
abundance: -
j_gene: TRBJ2-5
CDR3nt: TGTGCCAGCAGCTTAGTACTAGCGGGGGGAGAGACCCAGTACTTC
CDR3aa: CASSLVLAGGETQYF

v_gene: TRBV19
d_gene: -
abundance: once
j_gene: TRBJ2-5
CDR3nt: TGTGCCAGTAGTATAAAAACGACAGTTTTTATGGCAGAGACCCAGTACTTC
CDR3aa: CASSIKTTVFMAETQYF

v_gene: TRBV29-1
d_gene: TRBD1
abundance: -
j_gene: TRBJ2-7
CDR3nt: TGCAGCGTTGGGGGACAGGGGCTTTACGAGCAGTACTTC
CDR3aa: CSVGGQGLYEQYF

v_gene: TRBV11-3
d_gene: -
abundance: -
j_gene: TRBJ2-2
CDR3nt: TGTGCCAGCAGCTCTGACAACACCGGGGAGCTGTTTTTT
CDR3aa: CASSSDNTGELFF

v_gene: TRBV11-1
d_gene: -
abundance: -
j_gene: TRBJ1-4
CDR3nt: TGTGCCAGCAGCCGGGACGGGGCTAATGAAAAACTGTTTTTT
CDR3aa: CASSRDGANEKLFF

v_gene: TRBV2
d_gene: -
abundance: -
j_gene: TRBJ2-2
CDR3nt: TGTGCCAGGGAAGGGGATGGCGGGGAGCTGTTTTTT
CDR3aa: CAREGDGGELFF

v_gene: TRBV18
d_gene: -
abundance: -
j_gene: TRBJ1-1
CDR3nt: TGTGCCAGCTCACCAAGACCAGCGGACAACACTGAAGCTTTCTTT
CDR3aa: CASSPRPADNTEAFF

v_gene: TRBV7-2
d_gene: TRBD2
abundance: -
j_gene: TRBJ2-5
CDR3nt: TGTGCCAGCAGCTTAGGGGTGGGGGGGAACCCGAGGACCCAGTACTTC
CDR3aa: CASSLGVGGNPRTQYF

v_gene: TRBV7-6
d_gene: TRBD1
abundance: -
j_gene: TRBJ1-4
CDR3nt: TGTGCCAGCAGCCAAATTACAGGGGGCGATGAAAAACTGTTTTTT
CDR3aa: CASSQITGGDEKLFF

v_gene: TRBV2
d_gene: -
abundance: -
j_gene: TRBJ2-7
CDR3nt: TGTGCCAGCAGGGAGTCTGCCTACGAGCAGTACTTC
CDR3aa: CASRESAYEQYF

v_gene: TRBV6-5
d_gene: -
abundance: once
j_gene: TRBJ2-3
CDR3nt: TGTGCCAGCAGCCCCTCAAGGGGTAGCACAGATACGCAGTATTTT
CDR3aa: CASSPSRGSTDTQYF

v_gene: TRBV13
d_gene: -
abundance: -
j_gene: TRBJ2-5
CDR3nt: TGTGCCAGCAGCTTAGGACAGGGTCAGACCCAGTACTTC
CDR3aa: CASSLGQGQTQYF

v_gene: TRBV7-2
d_gene: -
abundance: -
j_gene: TRBJ2-7
CDR3nt: TGTGCCAGCAGCCTGGGACGGAGCCCTTCCTACGAGCAGTACTTC
CDR3aa: CASSLGRSPSYEQYF

v_gene: TRBV18
d_gene: TRBD1
abundance: -
j_gene: TRBJ2-5
CDR3nt: TGTGCCAGCTCACCGGACAGGGATATACAAGAGACCCAGTACTTC
CDR3aa: CASSPDRDIQETQYF

v_gene: TRBV2
d_gene: -
abundance: medium-sized
j_gene: TRBJ1-2
CDR3nt: TGTGCCAGCAGTGACACCGGGCCTTCTGGCTACACCTTC
CDR3aa: CASSDTGPSGYTF

v_gene: TRBV5-1
d_gene: -
abundance: -
j_gene: TRBJ1-4
CDR3nt: TGCGCCAGCAGCCAAACCCTCCAGGGATGGGGTGAAAAACTGTTTTTT
CDR3aa: CASSQTLQGWGEKLFF